Listed below are T cell receptor beta chains from one sample, sequenced in a study of vaccination and CD4 T cells after COVID-19. These receptors have no identified antigens. TCRdb ran MiXCR on the PCR reads and lists one entry per CDR3 protein. The data hold just over 8,500 distinct CDR3 sequences, with more than 45% observed a single time. Material: CD4+ T cells from blood, cultured in vitro. The receptor source for this set is a human donor in good health. Both conserved end residues are part of each CDR3. Each record gives: CDR3 DNA, CDR3 protein, V gene, D gene, J gene, clone size. A D gene is named only where the DNA matches it firmly. The size field is filled for only some rows; it gives once, few, many or a size class.

CDR3nt: TGCGCCAGCAGCCTCTTACAGGGGTCTGGGGCCAACGTCCTGACTTTC; CDR3aa: CASSLLQGSGANVLTF; v_gene: TRBV4-1; d_gene: TRBD1; j_gene: TRBJ2-6; abundance: .
CDR3nt: TGTGCCTGGAGTGTACTGCAGATTCTGCGGGAGACCCAGTACTTC; CDR3aa: CAWSVLQILRETQYF; v_gene: TRBV30; d_gene: .; j_gene: TRBJ2-5; abundance: .
CDR3nt: TGTGCCAGCAGTCCGCCGGGACAGGCGCGGGATGGCTACACCTTC; CDR3aa: CASSPPGQARDGYTF; v_gene: TRBV6-2/TRBV6-3; d_gene: TRBD1; j_gene: TRBJ1-2; abundance: .
CDR3nt: TGTGCCACGGCCGGGACATTCGCCTACAATGAGCAGTTCTTC; CDR3aa: CATAGTFAYNEQFF; v_gene: TRBV2; d_gene: .; j_gene: TRBJ2-1; abundance: .
CDR3nt: TGTGCCAGCAGCCCCGGACAGGGTGAAGGTGGTGAAGCTTTCTTT; CDR3aa: CASSPGQGEGGEAFF; v_gene: TRBV11-2; d_gene: TRBD1; j_gene: TRBJ1-1; abundance: few
CDR3nt: TGTGCCAGTGGAGGTAGCACGCAGTATTTT; CDR3aa: CASGGSTQYF; v_gene: TRBV28; d_gene: .; j_gene: TRBJ2-3; abundance: .
CDR3nt: TGTGCCACCAGCAGAGATCGTCTAGCCGCCGGGGAGCTGTTTTTT; CDR3aa: CATSRDRLAAGELFF; v_gene: TRBV15; d_gene: .; j_gene: TRBJ2-2; abundance: .
CDR3nt: TGTGCCAGCAGCCCTGGACCCCCCGGTGGGGAGCTGTTTTTT; CDR3aa: CASSPGPPGGELFF; v_gene: TRBV7-6; d_gene: .; j_gene: TRBJ2-2; abundance: .
CDR3nt: TGTGCCAGCAGCTTAGCGGTGGGATCACCCCTCCACTTT; CDR3aa: CASSLAVGSPLHF; v_gene: TRBV11-2; d_gene: .; j_gene: TRBJ1-6; abundance: .
CDR3nt: TGTGCCAGCAGCTTAGGTATCGAAAATGAGCAGTTCTTC; CDR3aa: CASSLGIENEQFF; v_gene: TRBV7-2; d_gene: .; j_gene: TRBJ2-1; abundance: .
CDR3nt: TGTGCCAGCAGTGCTCGGGGAGGGGTAACTGAAGCTTTCTTT; CDR3aa: CASSARGGVTEAFF; v_gene: TRBV25-1; d_gene: .; j_gene: TRBJ1-1; abundance: .
CDR3nt: TGCAGTGCTAGAGATTGGGACCAATACACAGATACGCAGTATTTT; CDR3aa: CSARDWDQYTDTQYF; v_gene: TRBV20-1; d_gene: .; j_gene: TRBJ2-3; abundance: few
CDR3nt: TGTGCCAGCAGCCGGGAGTATGGCTACACCTTC; CDR3aa: CASSREYGYTF; v_gene: TRBV28; d_gene: .; j_gene: TRBJ1-2; abundance: once
CDR3nt: TGTGCCAGTAGACCCAACGGGGGCGGCAATCAGCCCCAGCATTTT; CDR3aa: CASRPNGGGNQPQHF; v_gene: TRBV19; d_gene: .; j_gene: TRBJ1-5; abundance: few
CDR3nt: TGTGCCAGCAGTCTCTCCTCGATAGCGGGATACAATGAGCAGTTCTTC; CDR3aa: CASSLSSIAGYNEQFF; v_gene: TRBV27; d_gene: TRBD2; j_gene: TRBJ2-1; abundance: few
CDR3nt: TGTGCCAGCAACACCGGGGGGAGCCGAAGCTCCTACGAGCAGTACTTC; CDR3aa: CASNTGGSRSSYEQYF; v_gene: TRBV7-9; d_gene: TRBD2; j_gene: TRBJ2-7; abundance: .
CDR3nt: TGCAGTGCTAGAGGGGGCAGGGCTGGCGTAGCTTTCTTT; CDR3aa: CSARGGRAGVAFF; v_gene: TRBV20-1; d_gene: .; j_gene: TRBJ1-1; abundance: few
CDR3nt: TGCAGTGCTAGTGTTAGCGGGACCACAGATACGCAGTATTTT; CDR3aa: CSASVSGTTDTQYF; v_gene: TRBV20-1; d_gene: TRBD2; j_gene: TRBJ2-3; abundance: few
CDR3nt: TGTGCCACCAGTGATTTATCCACAGGGAATGGCGAGCAGTACTTC; CDR3aa: CATSDLSTGNGEQYF; v_gene: TRBV24-1; d_gene: .; j_gene: TRBJ2-7; abundance: once
CDR3nt: TGTGCCAGCAGTTACTCCCCCAGGGCGACTGAAGCTTTCTTT; CDR3aa: CASSYSPRATEAFF; v_gene: TRBV6-2/TRBV6-3; d_gene: .; j_gene: TRBJ1-1; abundance: .
CDR3nt: TGTGCCAGCAGCTTTTTCCTAGCGGGAGATGGGGAAGAGACCCAGTACTTC; CDR3aa: CASSFFLAGDGEETQYF; v_gene: TRBV5-4; d_gene: TRBD2; j_gene: TRBJ2-5; abundance: .
CDR3nt: TGTGCCAGCAGTTTAACCTCTACTGGCGGGGGTTACGAGCAGTACTTC; CDR3aa: CASSLTSTGGGYEQYF; v_gene: TRBV6-5; d_gene: TRBD2; j_gene: TRBJ2-7; abundance: .
CDR3nt: TGTGCCAGTAGCACGGGGGCCACCTACAATGAGCAGTTCTTC; CDR3aa: CASSTGATYNEQFF; v_gene: TRBV19; d_gene: .; j_gene: TRBJ2-1; abundance: .
CDR3nt: TGCGCCAGCAGCATACAGGGGGATTATACTGAAGCTTTCTTT; CDR3aa: CASSIQGDYTEAFF; v_gene: TRBV5-1; d_gene: TRBD1; j_gene: TRBJ1-1; abundance: .
CDR3nt: TGCGCCAGCAGCCTCGGACTAGCGGGGGGGTCCCAAGAGACCCAGTACTTC; CDR3aa: CASSLGLAGGSQETQYF; v_gene: TRBV5-1; d_gene: TRBD2; j_gene: TRBJ2-5; abundance: .
CDR3nt: TGCAGTGCTAGAGATCTCCTAACTAATGAAAAACTGTTTTTT; CDR3aa: CSARDLLTNEKLFF; v_gene: TRBV20-1; d_gene: .; j_gene: TRBJ1-4; abundance: .
CDR3nt: TGCAGTGGACGATCCGGGGTAAACTATGGCTACACCTTC; CDR3aa: CSGRSGVNYGYTF; v_gene: TRBV20-1; d_gene: .; j_gene: TRBJ1-2; abundance: .
CDR3nt: TGTGCCAGCAGCTTAGGGGAGGGGATTTATCAGCCCCAGCATTTT; CDR3aa: CASSLGEGIYQPQHF; v_gene: TRBV7-2; d_gene: .; j_gene: TRBJ1-5; abundance: few
CDR3nt: TGTGCCAGCAGCGGGAGCACAGATACGCAGTATTTT; CDR3aa: CASSGSTDTQYF; v_gene: TRBV7-2; d_gene: .; j_gene: TRBJ2-3; abundance: few
CDR3nt: TGTGCCAGCAGGGCGGGGGGTACCCTCTCCTACGAGCAGTACTTC; CDR3aa: CASRAGGTLSYEQYF; v_gene: TRBV7-2; d_gene: TRBD2; j_gene: TRBJ2-7; abundance: few
CDR3nt: TGCAGTGCTAGACGGTTTGGTGCCGTCCCAGGGGAGACCCAGTACTTC; CDR3aa: CSARRFGAVPGETQYF; v_gene: TRBV20-1; d_gene: .; j_gene: TRBJ2-5; abundance: few
CDR3nt: TGCAGTGCTAGATCCCCGGGACAGGGTAACTATGGCTACACCTTC; CDR3aa: CSARSPGQGNYGYTF; v_gene: TRBV20-1; d_gene: TRBD1; j_gene: TRBJ1-2; abundance: few
CDR3nt: TGTGCCAGCAGTGACTCGATCGGGGGGAACTATGGCTACACCTTC; CDR3aa: CASSDSIGGNYGYTF; v_gene: TRBV6-4; d_gene: .; j_gene: TRBJ1-2; abundance: .